The TCR beta chain described here comes from a study of shared clonotypes between healthy human individuals (TCRdb year 2020). About the study as a whole: Three men and two women, aged 18 to 49 years, made up the cohort. Each donor's leukapheresis produced roughly between about 0.9 and 9.5 billion PBMCs. Libraries were prepared and TCR repertoires were sequenced by different laboratories using diverse techniques, in order to increase sequencing depth and limit assay-specific biases. The study deeply sequenced blood TCR repertoires of about 5 healthy adults to estimate repertoire size and the extent of clonotype sharing between individuals. For each donor, three plates each were used for CD4 naive and CD4 memory, two plates were used for CD8 naive, and one plate was used for CD8 memory. Overall study results and their limits: Based on pairwise subsampling, the degree of clonotype sharing among donors was expected to be affected by sequencing depth. Sharing across several donors was observed for roughly 5.4% of naive CD4, around 3.5% of naive CD8, over 2% of memory CD4, and around 0.4% of memory CD8 clonotypes. The small number of donors limited the genetic and exposure-history diversity represented. Sampling was restricted to blood, and TCR repertoires in tissue are likely to differ from TCR repertoires in blood. Compared with non-shared clonotypes, clonotypes shared by all four sorted-subset donors had higher generation probabilities. Incomplete sequencing was indicated by rarefaction of sorted-subset datasets, despite the large sequencing depth. Naive subsets generally had larger estimated clonotype richness than memory subsets.

Healthy HIV-negative adults with no recently reported acute infections or vaccinations were included as donors. Only Caucasian adults living in Nashville, Tennessee, USA were represented among the donors. CD4+ T cells were enriched through magnetic negative selection, after which naive cells were positively selected on CD45RA and the remaining negative fraction served as the memory subset. Blood was collected by leukapheresis, and PBMCs were isolated by Ficoll-Histopaque density gradient centrifugation and then cryopreserved in liquid nitrogen vapor phase. Analytical flow cytometry was used to check the purity and quantity of each magnetically sorted T cell population. Genomic DNA was isolated from every sorted fraction and measured by UV absorbance on a Nanodrop 2000c. Unmatched junction bases come to 7, with V trimmed by 6 bases and J by 9 bases. From its cysteine to its phenylalanine, the CDR3 spans 13 amino acids. Just CDR3 DNA is preserved here, 39 bases in frame from base 1. The CDR1 and CDR2 encoded by the germline V gene are SNHLY and FYNNEI.

TCR CDR3 regions were amplified from genomic DNA by multiplex PCR using the deep immunoSEQ assay. For each cell subset, the extracted genomic DNA was distributed evenly across all wells of several immunoSEQ 96-well plates, and each plate served as one replicate. Each replicate PCR for sorted subsets received about 220 ng genomic DNA, equal to 30,000 or so T cell genomes. The purified libraries were quantified using a Qubit 3.0 fluorometer, sized with a Bioanalyzer 2100, and then quantified again using the KAPA Library Quantification kit. A separate single-read 150-cycle Illumina NextSeq 550 flow cell was used to sequence each immunoSEQ 96-well plate. On the study's bioinformatics: Because the immunoSEQ output held only junctional sequences and lacked quality scores, the filtering could not match the filtering applied to full-length reads. To assign V/J genes and CDR3, sequences were annotated against IMGT germline references using PyIR, a Python wrapper for IgBLAST v1.9. Reads with weak V/J assignments (E-value above 1e-6), missing CDR3, stop codons, out-of-frame junctions, or ambiguous translated residues were removed. V3J clonotypes were defined by identical inferred V gene, J gene, and CDR3 amino acid sequence. The percentage overlap between two repertoires was calculated by dividing the number of shared unique clonotypes by the size of the smaller repertoire. RTK rarefaction, the Chao1 estimator, and Recon v2.1 estimates of unobserved clonotypes were used to assess repertoire richness. Generation probabilities were computed with OLGA for all TCRbeta clonotypes obtained by the gDNA method from a handful of donors. TCRdb took over this immuneACCESS table, retaining in-frame rearrangements with V and J assigned. Such tables are incomplete; in checked studies, under half of the missing clones stem from an unresolved V gene, and the remainder is unexplained. V, J and clone size derive from that table, while D and trimming were established from the DNA sequence. Across this sample there are nearly 1,000,000 clones, with more than 75% seen only once. Roughly 1.5% of the sample is in the top ten clones.

Note on this clone: The target of this receptor is not known. No clone much larger than this one lies a single base away; base qualities are absent.

This chain is built from TRBV2 and TRBJ2-1; 8 central nucleotides agree with TRBD1. Input material: memory CD4+ T cells sorted from blood. Read against the paper, the sample's cell subset or site label means: CD45RA-negative fraction. The source is a man between 18 and 29 years old in good health. The CDR3 protein: CASSSDRVLEQFF. The DNA sequence follows: TGTGCCAGCAGCTCGGACAGGGTTCTTGAGCAGTTCTTC.